This T cell receptor (beta chain) stems from a study of T cell responses to AZD1222 COVID-19 vaccine. Regarding the study as a whole: White British donors predominated, females outnumbered males, and clonal diversity was possibly underestimated.

Concerning this clone itself: Its specificity is not known.

TCRdb's copy holds only in-frame clones and misses some; the assay was immunoSEQ multiplex PCR. Found here are 150,000 to 200,000 clones, around 92% of them singletons; the top ten hold less than 1.3%. Germline trimming cut 5 bases from V and 1 base from J; bases unmatched to any gene: 8. The length of the CDR3 is 17 residues. In germline, CDR1 is WNHNN, CDR2 SYGVQD (reference sequence). This receptor was taken from an adult who received the AZD1222 COVID-19 vaccine. This sequence joins TRBV10-1 and TRBJ2-2, with 9 bases that match TRBD1. Sequenced material: peripheral blood, taken 28 days after the second AZD1222 dose. The CDR3 spells CASSQQGARGNTGELFF. DNA for the CDR3: TGCGCCAGCAGTCAACAGGGGGCTAGAGGGAACACCGGGGAGCTGTTTTTT.